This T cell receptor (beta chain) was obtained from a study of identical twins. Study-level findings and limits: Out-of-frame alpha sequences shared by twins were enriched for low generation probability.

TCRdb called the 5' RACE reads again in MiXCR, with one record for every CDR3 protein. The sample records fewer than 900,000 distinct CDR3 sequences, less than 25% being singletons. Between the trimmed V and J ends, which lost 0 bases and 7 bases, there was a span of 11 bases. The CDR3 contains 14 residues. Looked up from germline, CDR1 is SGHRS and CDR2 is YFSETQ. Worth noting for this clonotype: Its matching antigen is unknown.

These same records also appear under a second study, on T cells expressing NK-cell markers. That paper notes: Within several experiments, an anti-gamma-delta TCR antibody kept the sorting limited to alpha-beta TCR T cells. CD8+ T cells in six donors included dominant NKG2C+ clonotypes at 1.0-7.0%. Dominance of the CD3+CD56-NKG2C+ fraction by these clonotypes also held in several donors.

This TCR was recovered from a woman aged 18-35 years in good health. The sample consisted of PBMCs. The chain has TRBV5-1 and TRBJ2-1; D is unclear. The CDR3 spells CASSLGSPRNEQFF. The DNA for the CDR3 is TGCGCCAGCAGCTTGGGATCGCCCCGGAATGAGCAGTTCTTC.